The entry below describes one TCR beta chain. Compared with germline, one end of the junction differs, possibly owing to a read error. This record comes from a study of blood T cell repertoires in COVID-19. Study-wide context: Samples taken during acute and convalescent COVID-19 were collected in the United States, Italy and Spain. The cDNA or gDNA used as material had been derived from T cells, B-cell-depleted T cells, or PBMCs.

In germline, CDR1 is MDHEN, CDR2 SYDVKM. The CDR3 contains 11 residues. Authors' data handling: Amplification with reference gene primers provided the estimates of nucleated cell counts. Produced via immunoSEQ multiplex PCR; TCRdb's table is partial and in-frame only. That table furnishes V, J and clone size, whereas the DNA furnished D and trimming. The repertoire holds tens of thousands of clones, with 88% as singletons. This clonotype was sampled from a human donor in a cohort sampled during active COVID-19. This chain links TRBV28 with TRBJ2-1; 10 bases map to TRBD2. The sequenced sample was peripheral blood. Here the CDR3 reads CASARGLARIF. The CDR3 DNA is TGTGCCAGCGCAAGGGGACTAGCGCGGATCTTC.